Listed below are T cell receptor beta chains from one sample, sequenced in a study of blood T cell repertoires in COVID-19. Data came from immunoSEQ multiplex PCR; TCRdb stores just in-frame clones and leaves some out. In the table there are about 73,000 clones, more than 65% of which are singletons. The sample comprised peripheral blood. The receptors here all came from a human donor in a cohort sampled during active COVID-19. The CDR3 runs from the conserved cysteine through the conserved F or W. The D gene is left open where the match is weak. For some rows the clone size is stated as once, few or many, or as a class when expanded; others skip it.

J: TRBJ2-1; V: TRBV3-1/TRBV3-2; D: -; size: -; CDR3: CASSQVGHPNEQFF; DNA: TGTGCCAGCAGCCAAGTCGGACACCCAAATGAGCAGTTCTTC
J: TRBJ2-4; V: TRBV10-3; D: -; size: -; CDR3: CAISGDTLRAKNIQYF; DNA: TGTGCCATCAGTGGGGACACTCTACGAGCCAAAAACATTCAGTACTTC
J: TRBJ1-2; V: TRBV3-1/TRBV3-2; D: -; size: -; CDR3: CASSQAGTSGYTF; DNA: TGTGCCAGCAGCCAAGCCGGGACTTCTGGCTACACCTTC
J: TRBJ1-4; V: TRBV10-3; D: TRBD1; size: -; CDR3: CAIRSGTGDEKLFF; DNA: TGTGCCATCAGGTCCGGGACAGGGGATGAAAAACTGTTTTTT
J: TRBJ2-1; V: TRBV7-8; D: -; size: -; CDR3: CASSFESVRGQFF; DNA: TGTGCCAGCAGCTTTGAATCCGTACGCGGGCAGTTCTTC
J: TRBJ2-7; V: TRBV11-3; D: TRBD1; size: -; CDR3: CASMVGSTGAHEQYF; DNA: TGTGCCAGCATGGTGGGGTCGACAGGGGCCCACGAGCAGTACTTC
J: TRBJ2-3; V: TRBV18; D: -; size: few; CDR3: CASSPPTSTQYF; DNA: TGTGCCAGCTCACCTCCAACTAGTACGCAGTATTTT
J: TRBJ1-1; V: TRBV28; D: -; size: -; CDR3: CASRSLGTFEAFF; DNA: TGTGCCAGCCGTTCCCTTGGGACATTCGAAGCTTTCTTT
J: TRBJ2-2; V: TRBV5-1; D: TRBD1; size: -; CDR3: CASSPGQAGTGELFF; DNA: TGCGCCAGCAGCCCGGGACAGGCGGGCACCGGGGAGCTGTTTTTT
J: TRBJ1-1; V: TRBV18; D: -; size: -; CDR3: CASSLGGTNTEAFF; DNA: TGTGCCAGCTCACTCGGGGGAACCAACACTGAAGCTTTCTTT
J: TRBJ2-2; V: TRBV2; D: TRBD1; size: -; CDR3: CASTDRGNSGELFF; DNA: TGTGCCAGTACGGACAGGGGAAATAGCGGGGAGCTGTTTTTT
J: TRBJ2-1; V: TRBV24-1; D: -; size: -; CDR3: CATSGRGAVTNEQFF; DNA: TGTGCCACCAGTGGACGGGGGGCCGTTACCAATGAGCAGTTCTTC
J: TRBJ1-1; V: TRBV19; D: TRBD1; size: -; CDR3: CASSTGRTGLNTEAFF; DNA: TGTGCCAGTAGTACGGGAAGGACAGGGCTGAACACTGAAGCTTTCTTT
J: TRBJ2-2; V: TRBV10-3; D: -; size: -; CDR3: CAITGGAPNTGELFF; DNA: TGTGCCATAACAGGGGGGGCCCCGAACACCGGGGAGCTGTTTTTT
J: TRBJ2-1; V: TRBV10-2; D: -; size: -; CDR3: CASTTQHFSYNEQFF; DNA: TGCGCCAGCACTACACAGCATTTCTCCTACAATGAGCAGTTCTTC
J: TRBJ2-7; V: TRBV5-1; D: -; size: -; CDR3: CASSLAFSSYEQYF; DNA: TGCGCCAGCAGCTTGGCGTTTAGCTCCTACGAGCAGTACTTC
J: TRBJ2-3; V: TRBV5-5; D: -; size: -; CDR3: CASSSRVGTDTQYF; DNA: TGTGCCAGCAGCTCGCGGGTGGGCACAGATACGCAGTATTTT
J: TRBJ1-6; V: TRBV12-3/TRBV12-4; D: TRBD1; size: -; CDR3: CASRRQGGSPLHF; DNA: TGTGCCAGCAGACGACAGGGGGGTTCACCCCTCCACTTT
J: TRBJ2-3; V: TRBV4-2; D: TRBD2; size: -; CDR3: CASSQERGLAGYTDTQYF; DNA: TGTGCCAGCAGCCAAGAGCGGGGACTAGCGGGGTACACAGATACGCAGTATTTT
J: TRBJ1-2; V: TRBV4-3; D: -; size: -; CDR3: CASSQDGLAGDGYTF; DNA: TGCGCCAGCAGCCAAGATGGTCTGGCAGGGGATGGCTACACCTTC
J: TRBJ2-3; V: TRBV5-1; D: -; size: -; CDR3: CASSLGLSDTQYF; DNA: TGCGCCAGCAGCTTGGGACTTTCAGATACGCAGTATTTT
J: TRBJ2-1; V: TRBV7-6; D: TRBD2; size: -; CDR3: CASSGPGLAGVDWNEQFF; DNA: TGTGCCAGCAGCGGACCGGGACTAGCGGGGGTAGACTGGAATGAGCAGTTCTTC
J: TRBJ2-3; V: TRBV10-3; D: TRBD2; size: -; CDR3: CAIYPKTGLATIDTQYF; DNA: TGTGCCATCTACCCCAAAACCGGACTAGCGACGATAGATACGCAGTATTTT
J: TRBJ1-1; V: TRBV6-5; D: TRBD1; size: -; CDR3: CASSYFTGENTEAFF; DNA: TGTGCCAGCAGTTACTTTACAGGGGAGAACACTGAAGCTTTCTTT
J: TRBJ2-7; V: TRBV7-8; D: -; size: -; CDR3: CASLLDAGSYEQYF; DNA: TGTGCCTCCCTTTTAGACGCGGGCTCCTACGAGCAGTACTTC
J: TRBJ2-2; V: TRBV5-4; D: TRBD2; size: -; CDR3: CASSLPGASGAGELFF; DNA: TGTGCCAGCAGCTTGCCCGGAGCTAGCGGGGCCGGGGAGCTGTTTTTT
J: TRBJ2-7; V: TRBV4-1; D: TRBD2; size: -; CDR3: CASSPRTSATYEQYF; DNA: TGCGCCAGCAGCCCCCGGACTAGCGCAACCTACGAGCAGTACTTC
J: TRBJ2-3; V: TRBV9; D: TRBD2; size: once; CDR3: CASSASAGVTDTQYF; DNA: TGTGCCAGCAGCGCAAGTGCGGGGGTGACGGATACGCAGTATTTT
J: TRBJ2-1; V: TRBV7-9; D: TRBD2; size: -; CDR3: CASSSGTSGYNEQFF; DNA: TGTGCCAGCAGCTCCGGGACTAGCGGCTACAATGAGCAGTTCTTC
J: TRBJ1-2; V: TRBV12-3/TRBV12-4; D: -; size: -; CDR3: CASSLGAGGYTF; DNA: TGTGCCAGCAGTTTGGGGGCGGGTGGCTACACCTTC
J: TRBJ1-1; V: TRBV18; D: -; size: -; CDR3: CASRIQKETEAFF; DNA: TGTGCCAGCCGCATTCAAAAGGAGACTGAAGCTTTCTTT
J: TRBJ2-7; V: TRBV7-8; D: -; size: -; CDR3: CASSLRSDLRSSYEQYF; DNA: TGTGCCAGCAGCTTAAGGTCCGACCTTCGGAGCTCCTACGAGCAGTACTTC
J: TRBJ1-3; V: TRBV27; D: -; size: -; CDR3: CASMEGLSGNTIYF; DNA: TGTGCCAGCATGGAGGGGCTCTCTGGAAACACCATATATTTT
J: TRBJ1-6; V: TRBV7-3; D: TRBD1; size: once; CDR3: CASSLGTGEPLHF; DNA: TGTGCCAGCAGCTTGGGCACAGGGGAACCCCTCCACTTT
J: TRBJ2-5; V: TRBV6-1; D: TRBD2; size: -; CDR3: CASSELAGGPETQYF; DNA: TGTGCCAGCAGTGAACTAGCGGGGGGGCCAGAGACCCAGTACTTC
J: TRBJ2-3; V: TRBV4-2; D: TRBD2; size: -; CDR3: CATTSGGQLADTQYF; DNA: TGTGCCACGACTAGCGGGGGTCAATTGGCAGATACGCAGTATTTT
J: TRBJ2-7; V: TRBV12-5; D: TRBD2; size: -; CDR3: CASGLVSTSGAFYEQYF; DNA: TGTGCTAGTGGTTTGGTATCGACTAGCGGGGCGTTCTACGAGCAGTACTTC
J: TRBJ1-2; V: TRBV18; D: -; size: -; CDR3: CASSDNNYGYTF; DNA: TGTGCCAGCTCAGACAATAACTATGGCTACACCTTC
J: TRBJ2-1; V: TRBV9; D: -; size: -; CDR3: CASSVGLGNSYNEQFF; DNA: TGTGCCAGCAGCGTAGGACTAGGTAACTCCTACAATGAGCAGTTCTTC
J: TRBJ2-2; V: TRBV3-1/TRBV3-2; D: -; size: -; CDR3: CASSQDTELVNTGELFF; DNA: TGTGCCAGCAGCCAAGATACGGAGTTAGTGAACACCGGGGAGCTGTTTTTT
J: TRBJ2-7; V: TRBV7-3; D: TRBD1; size: -; CDR3: CASSRGGQGNYEQYF; DNA: TGTGCCAGCAGCCGCGGAGGACAGGGGAACTACGAGCAGTACTTC
J: TRBJ2-2; V: TRBV7-9; D: -; size: -; CDR3: CASSLASGTGELFF; DNA: TGTGCCAGCAGCTTAGCAAGCGGCACCGGGGAGCTGTTTTTT
J: TRBJ2-2; V: TRBV11-3; D: -; size: -; CDR3: CASSLGQGAGELFF; DNA: TGTGCCAGCAGCTTAGGGCAGGGTGCCGGGGAGCTGTTTTTT
J: TRBJ2-1; V: TRBV6-6; D: TRBD1; size: -; CDR3: CASSPEGTAYNEQFF; DNA: TGTGCCAGCAGCCCAGAGGGGACAGCCTACAATGAGCAGTTCTTC
J: TRBJ1-2; V: TRBV28; D: -; size: -; CDR3: CASSIQNYGYTF; DNA: TGTGCCAGCAGTATACAGAACTATGGCTACACCTTC
J: TRBJ2-2; V: TRBV27; D: -; size: -; CDR3: CASKPFDTNTGELFF; DNA: TGTGCCAGCAAACCCTTTGACACGAACACCGGGGAGCTGTTTTTT
J: TRBJ2-3; V: TRBV7-6; D: -; size: -; CDR3: CASSPPGEGTDTQYF; DNA: TGTGCCAGCAGCCCTCCCGGGGAAGGCACAGATACGCAGTATTTT
J: TRBJ1-2; V: TRBV7-2; D: TRBD1; size: -; CDR3: CASSLVQGANYGYTF; DNA: TGTGCCAGCAGCTTAGTACAGGGGGCGAACTATGGCTACACCTTC
J: TRBJ2-3; V: TRBV28; D: TRBD1; size: -; CDR3: CASRPGGFSTDTQYF; DNA: TGTGCCAGCCGTCCAGGGGGCTTCAGCACAGATACGCAGTATTTT
J: TRBJ1-1; V: TRBV6-5; D: -; size: -; CDR3: CASSPSRGGKAFF; DNA: TGTGCCAGCAGTCCATCTCGCGGGGGCAAGGCTTTCTTT
J: TRBJ1-1; V: TRBV14; D: TRBD1; size: -; CDR3: CASSQNRGRWTEAFF; DNA: TGTGCCAGCAGCCAAAACAGGGGGCGTTGGACTGAAGCTTTCTTT
J: TRBJ2-3; V: TRBV28; D: TRBD1; size: -; CDR3: CASSLFGDRGSDTQYF; DNA: TGTGCCAGCAGTTTATTTGGAGACAGGGGGTCAGATACGCAGTATTTT
J: TRBJ2-3; V: TRBV6-1; D: TRBD2; size: -; CDR3: CASSETSGGAVGDTQYF; DNA: TGTGCCAGCAGTGAGACTAGCGGGGGGGCCGTCGGAGATACGCAGTATTTT